The rows below give T cell receptor beta chains drawn from one sample of a study of blood T cell repertoires in COVID-19. Here immunoSEQ multiplex PCR was the method, and the copy in TCRdb shows in-frame clones only, minus some. The sample includes 250,000 to 350,000 clones, approximately 90% seen only once; the top ten take about 8.9%. Sequencing used PBMCs or T cells enriched from blood (not recorded which). These receptors all come from a young woman who had recovered from COVID-19. Both conserved end residues are part of each CDR3.

len	v_gene	j_gene	CDR3aa
15	TRBV7-2	TRBJ1-1	CASSWGMGQNTEAFF
13	TRBV10-3	TRBJ1-1	CAISEGPQRQAFF
14	TRBV5-4	TRBJ2-4	CASSQRGGSNIQYF
14	TRBV4-1	TRBJ1-1	CASSQEGGLTEAFF
16	TRBV7-8	TRBJ1-2	CASSFRRQGANYGYTF
16	TRBV9	TRBJ2-3	CASSVGSGRATDTQYF
14	TRBV19	TRBJ1-2	CASSIVGQSYGYTF
16	TRBV2	TRBJ2-7	CASQLAGTGGSYEQYF
16	TRBV7-2	TRBJ2-7	CASSLVVGRSSYEQYF
14	TRBV7-2	TRBJ2-1	CASSLQAPYNEQFF
17	TRBV28	TRBJ2-1	CASSSPRLAGIYNEQFF
13	TRBV20-1	TRBJ2-7	CSASRQDTYEQYF
18	TRBV30	TRBJ1-2	CAWSVIRQTTPSNYGYTF
15	TRBV9	TRBJ2-5	CASSLRYSSEETQYF
17	TRBV15	TRBJ2-3	CATSRDLGAGVADTQYF
14	TRBV2	TRBJ1-2	CASRRQGVDYGYTF
15	TRBV5-1	TRBJ2-1	CASSLDGTDYNEQFF
14	TRBV3-1/TRBV3-2	TRBJ2-7	CASEPSGTVYEQYF
14	TRBV7-2	TRBJ1-1	CASSLTSLNTEAFF
15	TRBV7-2	TRBJ1-3	CASSLSSVSGNTIYF
14	TRBV28	TRBJ2-7	CASSLSASFYEQYF
18	TRBV7-9	TRBJ1-1	CASSLSFMKQGENTEAFF
14	TRBV15	TRBJ1-4	CATSIPPGGEKLFF
16	TRBV7-8	TRBJ2-1	CASRPLAGGSYNEQFF
13	TRBV27	TRBJ1-1	CASSLTEDTEAFF
13	TRBV18	TRBJ1-5	CASSTTGPQPQHF
11	TRBV7-8	TRBJ1-2	CASSLGSGYTF
16	TRBV5-4	TRBJ2-3	CASSLQVAGVKDTQYF
15	TRBV6-5	TRBJ1-1	CASVRGGRGWTEAFF
18	TRBV5-6	TRBJ2-3	CASSSLGLAGWRTDTQYF
14	TRBV19	TRBJ1-6	CASSADRSNSPLHF
16	TRBV5-4	TRBJ2-2	CASSLAPGANTGELFF
16	TRBV7-6	TRBJ2-1	CASSPVRGGAEVEQFF
16	TRBV7-2	TRBJ1-3	CASSLGGGRTRNTIYF
14	TRBV5-6	TRBJ2-7	CASSMRDKPYEQYF